The rows below give T cell receptor beta chains drawn from one sample of a study of blood T cell repertoires in COVID-19. Libraries were prepared by immunoSEQ multiplex PCR; TCRdb keeps only in-frame clonotypes and omits some of them. The sample lists 490,000 or so clones, 75% to 90% seen once, with roughly 8.5% in the top ten. Specimen: PBMCs or T cells enriched from blood (not recorded which). All receptors derive from an older woman who had recovered from COVID-19. Both conserved end residues are part of each CDR3. Fields, in order: J gene, D gene, CDR3 length, V gene, clone size, CDR3 protein, CDR3 DNA. The D gene is left open where the match is weak. Size is omitted from some rows. Given values are once, few, many or a class for expanded clones.

TRBJ1-2	TRBD1	14	TRBV3-1/TRBV3-2	-	CASSPTTGSYGYTF	TGTGCCAGCAGCCCCACGACAGGGAGCTATGGCTACACCTTC
TRBJ1-1	-	14	TRBV6-5	few	CASSSREIRTEAFF	TGTGCCAGCAGCTCCAGGGAAATCCGGACTGAAGCTTTCTTT
TRBJ2-3	-	13	TRBV5-1	-	CASSNQGTDTQYF	TGCGCCAGCAGCAATCAGGGCACAGATACGCAGTATTTT
TRBJ1-1	-	15	TRBV7-9	-	CASSRYPDGDTEAFF	TGTGCCAGCAGCCGATACCCCGACGGAGACACTGAAGCTTTCTTT
TRBJ2-1	-	16	TRBV4-1	once	CASSHLTGSTYNEQFF	TGCGCCAGCAGCCACCTGACTGGGAGCACCTACAATGAGCAGTTCTTC
TRBJ2-3	-	13	TRBV6-5	-	CASTRASADTQYF	TGTGCCAGCACGCGGGCGTCGGCAGATACGCAGTATTTT
TRBJ2-1	-	14	TRBV5-4	-	CASSFERVDEEQFF	TGTGCCAGCAGTTTTGAGCGGGTTGACGAAGAGCAGTTCTTC
TRBJ2-7	TRBD1	15	TRBV2	-	CASRDFGQGSYEQYF	TGTGCCAGCAGGGACTTCGGACAGGGGTCCTACGAGCAGTACTTC
TRBJ1-1	-	16	TRBV4-2	-	CASSQLNRDEGTEAFF	TGTGCCAGCAGCCAACTAAACAGGGACGAGGGAACTGAAGCTTTCTTT
TRBJ2-3	TRBD2	16	TRBV5-4	once	CASSLGLAGGTDTQYF	TGTGCCAGCAGCTTGGGACTAGCGGGGGGGACAGATACGCAGTATTTT
TRBJ2-2	-	16	TRBV14	-	CASSLWSGQNTGELFF	TGTGCCAGCAGCCTCTGGAGTGGACAGAACACCGGGGAGCTGTTTTTT
TRBJ1-5	-	15	TRBV2	-	CASSLDGVSNQPQHF	TGTGCCAGCAGCCTTGACGGGGTCAGCAATCAGCCCCAGCATTTT
TRBJ2-2	-	16	TRBV7-9	-	CASSPRGGMNTGELFF	TGTGCCAGCAGCCCAAGGGGGGGGATGAACACCGGGGAGCTGTTTTTT
TRBJ1-3	-	15	TRBV14	-	CASSRVQGTGNTIYF	TGTGCCAGCAGCCGCGTTCAGGGAACTGGAAACACCATATATTTT
TRBJ2-2	TRBD1	14	TRBV4-1	few	CASSRTGGTGELFF	TGCGCCAGCAGTCGTACAGGGGGGACCGGGGAGCTGTTTTTT
TRBJ2-4	-	16	TRBV7-9	once	CASSPRGSLAKNIQYF	TGTGCCAGCAGCCCCAGGGGTTCCTTAGCCAAAAACATTCAGTACTTC
TRBJ2-3	-	13	TRBV24-1	once	CAASGQPTDTQYF	TGTGCCGCCTCTGGACAACCCACAGATACGCAGTATTTT
TRBJ1-1	-	14	TRBV5-1	-	CASSPPTANTEAFF	TGCGCCAGCAGCCCGCCGACAGCGAACACTGAAGCTTTCTTT
TRBJ2-7	TRBD2	16	TRBV11-2	-	CASSWPRGVSSYEQYF	TGTGCCAGCAGCTGGCCCCGGGGGGTTAGCTCCTACGAGCAGTACTTC
TRBJ1-3	TRBD1	13	TRBV19	few	CASSQGAGNTIYF	TGTGCCAGTAGCCAGGGGGCTGGAAACACCATATATTTT
TRBJ2-5	TRBD2	14	TRBV9	-	CASSESGGAETQYF	TGTGCCAGCAGCGAGAGCGGGGGGGCGGAGACCCAGTACTTC
TRBJ1-1	-	14	TRBV5-1	once	CASSLANFGGPAAF	TGCGCCAGCAGCCTGGCCAACTTCGGGGGGCCAGCGGCGTTT
TRBJ1-4	-	14	TRBV5-1	-	CASSRGATNEKLFF	TGCGCCAGCTCCCGGGGGGCAACTAATGAAAAACTGTTTTTT